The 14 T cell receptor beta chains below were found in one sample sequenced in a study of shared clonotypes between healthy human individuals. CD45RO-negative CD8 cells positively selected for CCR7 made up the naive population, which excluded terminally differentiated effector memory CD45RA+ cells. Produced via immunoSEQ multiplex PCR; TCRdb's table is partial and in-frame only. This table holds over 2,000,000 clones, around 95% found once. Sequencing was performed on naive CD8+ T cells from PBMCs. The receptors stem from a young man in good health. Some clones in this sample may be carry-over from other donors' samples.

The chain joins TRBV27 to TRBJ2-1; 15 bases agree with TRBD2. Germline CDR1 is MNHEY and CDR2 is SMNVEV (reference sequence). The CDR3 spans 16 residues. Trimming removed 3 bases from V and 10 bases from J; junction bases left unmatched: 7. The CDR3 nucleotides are TGTGCCAGCAGTTTCCCTGGACTAGCGGGAGGGTACGAGCAGTTCTTC. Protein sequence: CASSFPGLAGGYEQFF.

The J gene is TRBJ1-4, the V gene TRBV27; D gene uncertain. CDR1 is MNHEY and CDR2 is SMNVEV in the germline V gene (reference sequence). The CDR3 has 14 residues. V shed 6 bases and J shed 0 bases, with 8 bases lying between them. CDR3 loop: CASSDRSTNEKLFF. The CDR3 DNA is TGTGCCAGCAGCGACCGCTCAACTAATGAAAAACTGTTTTTT. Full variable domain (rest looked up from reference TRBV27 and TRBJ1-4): EAQVTQNPRYLITVTGKKLTVTCSQNMNHEYMSWYRQDPGLGLRQIYYSMNVEVTDKGDVPEGYKVSRKEKRNFPLILESPSPNQTSLYFCASSDRSTNEKLFFGSGTQLSVL.

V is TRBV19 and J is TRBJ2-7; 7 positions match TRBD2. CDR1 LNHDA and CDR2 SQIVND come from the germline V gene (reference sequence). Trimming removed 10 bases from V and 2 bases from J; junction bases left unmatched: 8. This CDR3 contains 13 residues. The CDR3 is CATVGRLPYEQYF. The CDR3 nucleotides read TGTGCCACCGTCGGGAGGTTGCCCTACGAGCAGTACTTC.

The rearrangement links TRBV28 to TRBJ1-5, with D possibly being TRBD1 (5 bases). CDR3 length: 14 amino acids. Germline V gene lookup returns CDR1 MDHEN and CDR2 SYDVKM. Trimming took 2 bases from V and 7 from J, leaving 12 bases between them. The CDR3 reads CASSLPRGRQPQHF. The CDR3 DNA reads TGTGCCAGCAGTTTACCCCGGGGGAGGCAGCCCCAGCATTTT.

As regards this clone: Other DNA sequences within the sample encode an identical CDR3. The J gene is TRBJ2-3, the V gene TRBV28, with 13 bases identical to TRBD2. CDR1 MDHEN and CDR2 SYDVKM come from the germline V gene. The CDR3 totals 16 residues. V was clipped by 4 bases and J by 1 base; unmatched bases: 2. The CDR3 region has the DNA TGTGCCAGCAGTTCAGGACTAGCGGGAGGCACAGATACGCAGTATTTT. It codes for CASSSGLAGGTDTQYF. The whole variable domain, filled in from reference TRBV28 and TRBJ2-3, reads DVKVTQSSRYLVKRTGEKVFLECVQDMDHENMFWYRQDPGLGLRLIYFSYDVKMKEKGDIPEGYSVSREKKERFSLILESASTNQTSMYLCASSSGLAGGTDTQYFGPGTRLTVL.

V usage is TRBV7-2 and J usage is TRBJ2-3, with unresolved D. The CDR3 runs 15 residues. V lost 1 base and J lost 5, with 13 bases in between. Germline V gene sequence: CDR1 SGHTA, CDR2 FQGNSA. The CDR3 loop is CASSLGVTEGDTQYF. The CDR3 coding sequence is TGTGCCAGCAGCTTAGGGGTTACAGAAGGAGATACGCAGTATTTT.

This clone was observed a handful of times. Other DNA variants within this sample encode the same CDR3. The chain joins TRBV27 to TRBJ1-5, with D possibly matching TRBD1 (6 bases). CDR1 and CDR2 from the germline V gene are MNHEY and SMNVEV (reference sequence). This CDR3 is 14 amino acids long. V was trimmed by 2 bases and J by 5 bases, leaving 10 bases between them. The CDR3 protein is CASSLRSGDQPQHF. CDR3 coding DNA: TGTGCCAGCAGTTTAAGGTCAGGGGATCAGCCCCAGCATTTT.

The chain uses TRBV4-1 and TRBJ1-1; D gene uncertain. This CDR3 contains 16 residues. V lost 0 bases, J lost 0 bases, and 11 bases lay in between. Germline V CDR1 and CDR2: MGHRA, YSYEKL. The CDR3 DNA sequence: TGCGCCAGCAGCCAAGAGGCCTTACCAATGAACACTGAAGCTTTCTTT. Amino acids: CASSQEALPMNTEAFF.

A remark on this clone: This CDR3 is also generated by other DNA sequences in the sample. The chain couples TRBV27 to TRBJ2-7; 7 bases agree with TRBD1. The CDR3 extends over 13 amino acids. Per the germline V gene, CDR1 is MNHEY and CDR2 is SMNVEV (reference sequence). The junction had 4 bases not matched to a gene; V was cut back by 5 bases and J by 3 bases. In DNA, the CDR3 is TGTGCCAGCAGTCCGACAGGGTTCTACGAGCAGTACTTC. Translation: CASSPTGFYEQYF.

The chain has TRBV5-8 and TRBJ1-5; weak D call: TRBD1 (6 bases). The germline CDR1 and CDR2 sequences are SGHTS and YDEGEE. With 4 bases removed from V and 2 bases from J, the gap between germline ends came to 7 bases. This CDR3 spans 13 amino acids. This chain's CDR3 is CASSPGGNQPQHF. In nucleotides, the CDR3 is TGTGCCAGCAGCCCAGGGGGCAATCAGCCCCAGCATTTT.

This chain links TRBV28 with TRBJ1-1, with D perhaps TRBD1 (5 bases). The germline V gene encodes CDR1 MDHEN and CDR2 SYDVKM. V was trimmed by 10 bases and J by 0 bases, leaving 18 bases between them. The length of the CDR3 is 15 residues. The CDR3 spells CATAPGGFMNTEAFF. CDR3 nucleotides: TGTGCCACCGCCCCCGGGGGATTTATGAACACTGAAGCTTTCTTT.

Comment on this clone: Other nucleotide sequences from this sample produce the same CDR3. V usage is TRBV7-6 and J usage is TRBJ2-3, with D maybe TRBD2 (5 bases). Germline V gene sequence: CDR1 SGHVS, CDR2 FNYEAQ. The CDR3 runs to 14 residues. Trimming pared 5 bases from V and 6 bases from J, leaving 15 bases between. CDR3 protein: CASSPLGGPDTQYF. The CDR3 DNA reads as TGTGCCAGCAGCCCCCTTGGAGGCCCTGATACGCAGTATTTT. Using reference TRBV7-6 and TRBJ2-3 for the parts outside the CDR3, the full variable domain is GAGVSQSPRYKVTKRGQDVALRCDPISGHVSLYWYRQALGQGPEFLTYFNYEAQQDKSGLPNDRFSAERPEGSISTLTIQRTEQRDSAMYRCASSPLGGPDTQYFGPGTRLTVL.

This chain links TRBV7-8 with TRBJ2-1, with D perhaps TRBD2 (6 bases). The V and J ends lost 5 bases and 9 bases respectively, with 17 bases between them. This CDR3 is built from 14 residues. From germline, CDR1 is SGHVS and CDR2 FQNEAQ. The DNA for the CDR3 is TGTGCCAGCAGCGTGTCCTCGGGAGCGCCTGAGCAGTTCTTC. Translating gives CASSVSSGAPEQFF.

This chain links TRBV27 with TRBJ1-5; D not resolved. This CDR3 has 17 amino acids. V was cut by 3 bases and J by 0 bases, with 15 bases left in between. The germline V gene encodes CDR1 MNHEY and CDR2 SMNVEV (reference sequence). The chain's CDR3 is CASSFMKQTNSNQPQHF. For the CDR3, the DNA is TGTGCCAGCAGTTTTATGAAGCAGACTAATAGCAATCAGCCCCAGCATTTT.